The 22 T cell receptor beta chains below come from one sample, sequenced in a study of T cell changes during pregnancy in multiple sclerosis. Measured with immunoSEQ multiplex PCR; TCRdb has only the in-frame clones, and not every one. The table includes about 39,000 clones, roughly 94% detected once. The material was peripheral blood, obtained in the third trimester of pregnancy. These receptors all stem from a female donor with multiple sclerosis, enrolled in a pregnancy study.

This chain links TRBV28 with TRBJ2-3, with D possibly being TRBD2 (6 bases). Looked up from germline, CDR1 is MDHEN and CDR2 is SYDVKM. The CDR3 covers 13 residues. Trimming cost V 10 bases and J 2 bases, with 13 bases left between them. In DNA form, the CDR3 reads TGTGCCACCCGGGAGACTAACACAGATACGCAGTATTTT. Its translation: CATRETNTDTQYF. Complete variable domain (other parts from reference TRBV28 and TRBJ2-3): DVKVTQSSRYLVKRTGEKVFLECVQDMDHENMFWYRQDPGLGLRLIYFSYDVKMKEKGDIPEGYSVSREKKERFSLILESASTNQTSMYLCATRETNTDTQYFGPGTRLTVL.

The chain joins TRBV9 to TRBJ1-1; D not certain. The germline CDR1 and CDR2 sequences are SGDLS and YYNGEE. V gave up 0 bases and J gave up 10 bases, with 16 bases separating them. CDR3 length equals 14 residues. The CDR3 nucleotides read TGTGCCAGCAGCGTAGGTTTGGCGGATACGGGAGCTTTCTTT. Amino acid sequence: CASSVGLADTGAFF.

The rearrangement uses TRBV28 and TRBJ1-4; no firm D call. Per the germline V gene, CDR1 is MDHEN and CDR2 is SYDVKM. The CDR3 has 11 residues. V lost 5 bases, J lost 4 bases, and 2 bases lay in between. CDR3 DNA: TGTGCCAGCAGTCTTAATGAAAAACTGTTTTTT. The encoded protein is CASSLNEKLFF.

J is TRBJ2-5 and V is TRBV9; TRBD1 matches at 11 bases. V was pared by 0 bases and J by 3 bases, with 1 base of the junction left unmatched. The CDR3 is 15 residues long. CDR1 is SGDLS and CDR2 is YYNGEE in the germline V gene. DNA for the CDR3: TGTGCCAGCAGCGTAGGGACAGGGGGCAAAGAGACCCAGTACTTC. This gives the protein CASSVGTGGKETQYF. The entire variable domain, with the rest obtained from reference TRBV9 and TRBJ2-5, is as follows: DSGVTQTPKHLITATGQRVTLRCSPRSGDLSVYWYQQSLDQGLQFLIQYYNGEERAKGNILERFSAQQFPDLHSELNLSSLELGDSALYFCASSVGTGGKETQYFGPGTRLLVL.

V usage is TRBV23-1 and J usage is TRBJ2-1, with D possibly being TRBD2 (5 bases). TRBV23-1 has ORF status, its function being uncertain. V was trimmed by 2 bases and J by 4 bases, leaving 15 bases between them. CDR3 length: 16 residues. The CDR3 loop reads CASSQMLSGRYNEQFF. The CDR3 region has the DNA TGCGCCAGCAGTCAAATGCTGAGCGGAAGATACAATGAGCAGTTCTTC.

The rearrangement joins TRBV5-1 to TRBJ2-2, with a tentative D call TRBD1 (5 bases). The CDR3 has 14 residues. Trimming stripped 5 bases from V and 2 bases from J, with 10 bases between. Germline V CDR1 and CDR2: SGHRS, YFSETQ. In DNA form, the CDR3 reads TGCGCCAGCAGGCCCGGACACAACACCGGGGAGCTGTTTTTT. This encodes CASRPGHNTGELFF. Looking up the rest from reference TRBV5-1 and TRBJ2-2 gives the full variable domain: KAGVTQTPRYLIKTRGQQVTLSCSPISGHRSVSWYQQTPGQGLQFLFEYFSETQRNKGNFPGRFSGRQFSNSRSEMNVSTLELGDSALYLCASRPGHNTGELFFGEGSRLTVL.

This clone occurred once. CDR3 bases: TGTGCCAGCTCACCAAGTGGCGGGGCCCGTAATGAGCAGTTCTTC. Translated: CASSPSGGARNEQFF. The chain links TRBV18 to TRBJ2-1; D may be TRBD2 (6 bases). Trimming left V 2 bases short and J 7 bases short, with 15 bases between. Germline values: CDR1 KGHSH, CDR2 LQKENI. The CDR3 loop spans 15 amino acids.

The V gene is TRBV27, the J gene TRBJ2-3; possible D gene TRBD2, 6 bases. Germline CDR1 reads MNHEY; CDR2 reads SMNVEV (reference sequence). The CDR3 loop spans 15 amino acids. V was cut by 6 bases and J by 3 bases, with 16 bases left in between. CDR3 sequence: CASRKRAGGTDTQYF. The DNA of the CDR3 is TGTGCCAGCAGAAAGCGGGCGGGTGGTACAGATACGCAGTATTTT.

V is TRBV19 and J is TRBJ1-1; D perhaps matches TRBD1 (5 bases). The V end lost 2 bases, the J end lost 1 base, and 8 bases lay between the germline ends. The CDR3 runs 14 residues. Germline V gives CDR1 LNHDA, CDR2 SQIVND (reference sequence). This CDR3 is CASSIRGPNTEAFF. The DNA of the CDR3 is TGTGCCAGTAGTATAAGGGGTCCGAACACTGAAGCTTTCTTT.

V gene TRBV28 combines with J gene TRBJ1-3; 9 positions agree with TRBD1. V lost 5 bases and J lost 10; bases outside the gene matches: 6. In germline, CDR1 is MDHEN, CDR2 SYDVKM. The CDR3 covers 13 residues. The CDR3: CASSKQGAGTIYF. CDR3 DNA sequence: TGTGCCAGCAGTAAACAGGGGGCAGGGACCATATATTTT.

This chain connects TRBV19 to TRBJ1-5, with D unclear. V gave up 4 bases and J gave up 3 bases, with 7 bases separating them. Per the germline V gene, CDR1 is LNHDA and CDR2 is SQIVND (reference sequence). The CDR3 runs 13 residues. CDR3 region: CASSTQDNQPQHF. The CDR3 DNA sequence: TGTGCCAGTAGTACTCAGGACAATCAGCCCCAGCATTTT.

The chain uses TRBV29-1 and TRBJ1-2; tentatively, D is TRBD1 (5 bases). The CDR3 consists of 13 residues. Germline V gene lookup returns CDR1 SQVTM and CDR2 ANQGSEA. Trimming removed 1 base at V and 5 bases at J, with 11 bases between. As DNA, the CDR3 is TGCAGCGTTGAAGCGGGGGGTTGGTATGGCTACACCTTC. Translating it yields CSVEAGGWYGYTF.

This chain links TRBV5-1 with TRBJ2-7, with unresolved D. V was cut by 0 bases and J by 2 bases, with 9 bases left in between. The CDR3 is made up of 14 amino acids. Germline values: CDR1 SGHRS, CDR2 YFSETQ. This chain's CDR3 is CASSLGRVAYEQYF. CDR3 bases: TGCGCCAGCAGCTTGGGACGGGTTGCCTACGAGCAGTACTTC. Based on the CDR3 plus reference TRBV5-1 and TRBJ2-7, the full variable domain is KAGVTQTPRYLIKTRGQQVTLSCSPISGHRSVSWYQQTPGQGLQFLFEYFSETQRNKGNFPGRFSGRQFSNSRSEMNVSTLELGDSALYLCASSLGRVAYEQYFGPGTRLTVT.

Written as DNA, the CDR3 is TGTGCCAGCAGTTATTCCGGGAGCTACAATGAGCAGTTCTTC. Translated, it gives CASSYSGSYNEQFF. V gene TRBV6-5 combines with J gene TRBJ2-1, with a tentative D call TRBD2 (6 bases). Germline assignment: CDR1 MNHEY and CDR2 SVGAGI. V lost 3 bases to trimming and J lost 3 bases, with 9 bases between them. The CDR3 is made up of 14 amino acids.

The chain carries TRBV19 and TRBJ2-3; 12 bases agree with TRBD2. The CDR3 covers 16 residues. V lost 5 bases and J lost 5; bases outside the gene matches: 8. CDR1 LNHDA and CDR2 SQIVND come from the germline V gene (reference sequence). This chain's CDR3 is CASSPRTSGARDTQYF. As DNA, the CDR3 is TGTGCCAGTAGTCCCAGGACTAGCGGGGCCCGAGATACGCAGTATTTT.

The chain employs TRBV7-2 and TRBJ1-1; 7 bases agree with TRBD1. V gave up 9 bases and J gave up 4 bases; unmatched junction bases: 26. Germline values: CDR1 SGHTA, CDR2 FQGNSA. This CDR3 comprises 19 residues. DNA for the CDR3: TGTGCCAGGGCGGGCGGGACAGCAAATAAAGAGAGACGATTCACTGAAGCTTTCTTT. This translates into CARAGGTANKERRFTEAFF.

This clone showed up just once. The chain uses TRBV7-2 and TRBJ1-6; 8 bases line up with TRBD1. CDR1 is SGHTA, CDR2 FQGNSA, per germline. With 4 bases clipped from V and 10 bases from J, the junction kept 12 bases outside the gene matches. This CDR3 has 16 residues. The DNA for the CDR3 is TGTGCCAGCAGCTCAGGGGCAGGGGGCGTGGAATCACCCCTCCACTTT. This encodes CASSSGAGGVESPLHF.

The J gene is TRBJ2-4, the V gene TRBV5-1; 11 bases match TRBD2. This CDR3 is built from 17 residues. Per germline, CDR1 SGHRS and CDR2 YFSETQ. V trimming: 4 bases; J trimming: 1 base; junction bases outside the gene matches: 7. The DNA of the CDR3 is TGCGCCAGCAGCCCGAACTCTAGCGGGGGGGCCAAAAACATTCAGTACTTC. Its translation: CASSPNSSGGAKNIQYF.

This clone was recorded only once. The rearrangement links TRBV7-9 to TRBJ1-3, with unresolved D. V dropped 5 bases and J dropped 0 bases, with 8 bases sitting between them. This CDR3 has 14 amino acids. CDR1 SEHNR and CDR2 FQNEAQ come from the germline V gene (reference sequence). Here the CDR3 reads CASSGRSSGNTIYF. CDR3 nucleotides: TGTGCCAGCAGCGGTCGCAGCTCTGGAAACACCATATATTTT.

This rearrangement joins TRBV7-8 to TRBJ2-7; 7 nucleotides agree with TRBD1. Trimming at V came to 5 bases and at J to 5 bases, leaving 6 bases not matched to a gene. CDR1 is SGHVS, CDR2 FQNEAQ, per germline. The CDR3 is 13 residues long. CDR3 nucleotide sequence: TGTGCCAGCAGCGCAGACAGGGTGGACGAGCAGTACTTC. Its protein is CASSADRVDEQYF.

This clone was seen a single time. This chain connects TRBV29-1 to TRBJ1-4; TRBD1 matches at 7 bases. Germline trimming cut 3 bases from V and 8 bases from J; bases unmatched to any gene: 6. Germline CDR1 is SQVTM and CDR2 is ANQGSEA. This CDR3 has 13 amino acids. The CDR3: CSVDSATGEKLFF. As DNA, the CDR3 is TGCAGCGTTGACAGTGCGACAGGGGAAAAACTGTTTTTT.

The rearrangement links TRBV6-5 to TRBJ2-2; TRBD2 agrees at 13 bases. This CDR3 region has 16 residues. The ends lost 0 bases at V and 6 bases at J; junction bases unmatched: 1. Germline V gene lookup returns CDR1 MNHEY and CDR2 SVGAGI. CDR3 sequence: CASSYSTSGRAGELFF. The DNA for the CDR3 is TGTGCCAGCAGTTACTCCACTAGCGGGAGGGCCGGGGAGCTGTTTTTT.